Sequencing of this T cell receptor (beta chain) was carried out in a study of cytomegalovirus exposure and HLA in healthy donors. Study context: In a later analysis, the roughly 120 validation repertoires were reported to have used the same platform as the roughly 610 first-cohort repertoires.

Comment on this clone: The antigen remains unidentified.

TCRdb keeps only in-frame clones here, not all; method: immunoSEQ multiplex PCR. Found here are about 150,000 clones, 70% to 85% of them singletons; the top ten hold 25% to 30%. Study results and caveats: Reportedly, diagnosis of cytomegalovirus status by the classifier showed high specificity and sensitivity. In vitro experiments confirmed that a few CMV-associated chains were specific for CMV antigens.

The receptor comes from a man aged 25 to 40 in good health and CMV-seropositive. Source material: PBMCs.

In nucleotides, the CDR3 is TGTGCCAGCAGTCAGGACAGGGGAAAAGAAAAACTGTTTTTT. It specifies CASSQDRGKEKLFF. The chain recombines TRBV7-2 with TRBJ1-4, with TRBD1 identical over 9 bases. V was clipped by 6 bases and J by 8 bases; unmatched bases: 7. The CDR3 spans 14 residues. The V gene's germline CDR1 is SGHTA and CDR2 FQGNSA.